This TCR beta chain was retrieved from a study of human T cells and chemical hapten exposure. For the study at large: Patients, largely female, had alopecia areata, totalis or universalis.

Germline V CDR1 and CDR2: SGHTA, FQGNSA. The CDR3 extends over 15 amino acids. Trimming took off 1 base at V and 7 bases at J, with 16 bases between the two ends. Time point reported: patch test 2, 6 weeks after DPC sensitization. The treatment is: therapeutic diphenylcyclopropenone sensitization with weekly scalp DPC. This clonotype was detected only a few times. A single record per CDR3 protein comes from TCRdb applying MiXCR to the RACE reads. The repertoire holds roughly 150,000 distinct CDR3 sequences, about 10% seen once, with 1.3% to 1.5% in the top ten. The sample was whole blood, taken in connection with sensitization to the hapten diphenylcyclopropenone (DPC). The chain couples TRBV7-2 to TRBJ1-2; perhaps TRBD1 as D (6 bases). The TCR sequence derives from a woman aged 45 to 65 with alopecia areata. Some clones in this sample may be carry-over from other donors' samples. In DNA, the CDR3 is TGTGCCAGCAGCTTAGGGCTTACAGGGCTCAGTGGCTACACCTTC. Translating it yields CASSLGLTGLSGYTF.